These 29 T cell receptor beta chains came from one sample sequenced in a study of T cell clusters in autoimmune cytopenias. Multiplex touch-down PCR amplified TRB using TRB-A and TRB-B pools in one tube. TCRdb reanalyzed the multiplex PCR reads, giving one entry per CDR3 protein sequence and no DNA. This sample's table has some 8,000 distinct CDR3 sequences. TRB amplification used roughly 250 ng of peripheral blood genomic DNA. Specimen: peripheral blood. Receptors originate from a human donor with an autoimmune cytopenia or autoimmune hepatitis (not recorded which).

By frequency, this clonotype is medium-sized. The chain joins TRBV29-1 to TRBJ2-1; checking the TCRdb D call of TRBD2 is not possible without DNA. In germline, CDR1 is SQVTM, CDR2 ANQGSEA. CDR3 size: 13 residues. The CDR3: CSVGVLEDNEQFF.

This rearrangement joins TRBV6-6 to TRBJ1-2; TCRdb names TRBD1, which stays unverified in the absence of DNA. CDR1 and CDR2 (germline): MNHNY, SVGAGI (reference sequence). CDR3 size: 14 residues. The CDR3 here is CASSPPGGGYGYTF.

V and J are TRBV2 and TRBJ2-7; as DNA is missing, the TRBD1 call by TCRdb cannot be tested. The germline CDR1 and CDR2 sequences are SNHLY and FYNNEI. This CDR3 has 15 residues. CDR3 protein: CASHFNRDRVYEQYF. The full variable domain, rest sourced from reference TRBV2 and TRBJ2-7, is EPEVTQTPSHQVTQMGQEVILRCVPISNHLYFYWYRQILGQKVEFLVSFYNNEISEKSEIFDDQFSVERPDGSNFTLKIRSTKLEDSAMYFCASHFNRDRVYEQYFGPGTRLTVT.

This chain joins TRBV12-3 or TRBV12-4 and TRBJ1-1. The CDR3 runs to 16 residues. The CDR3 spells CASSLGSGRTNTEAFF.

The rearrangement links TRBV25-1 to TRBJ1-4; the D gene TCRdb calls, TRBD1, cannot be checked with no DNA. Germline V CDR1 and CDR2: MGHDK, SYGVNS. CDR3 size: 18 residues. This CDR3 is CASSERDRVFTTNEKLFF. The complete variable domain, with remaining parts taken from reference TRBV25-1 and TRBJ1-4, reads EADIYQTPRYLVIGTGKKITLECSQTMGHDKMYWYQQDPGMELHLIHYSYGVNSTEKGDLSSESTVSRIRTEHFPLTLESARPSHTSQYLCASSERDRVFTTNEKLFFGSGTQLSVL.

The chain carries TRBV27 and TRBJ1-2. CDR1 MNHEY and CDR2 SMNVEV come from the germline V gene (reference sequence). CDR3 length equals 15 residues. The CDR3 loop is CASSLAGRANYGYTF.

This clonotype ranks as medium-sized in terms of frequency. V gene TRBV5-6 combines with J gene TRBJ2-5; TCRdb gives TRBD2 as the D gene, but with no DNA this cannot be confirmed. The length of the CDR3 is 13 residues. Per the germline V gene, CDR1 is SGHDT and CDR2 is YYEEEE. CDR3 loop: CASSLAAGETQYF. Filled out from reference TRBV5-6 and TRBJ2-5, the complete variable domain reads DAGVTQSPTHLIKTRGQQVTLRCSPKSGHDTVSWYQQALGQGPQFIFQYYEEEERQRGNFPDRFSGHQFPNYSSELNVNALLLGDSALYLCASSLAAGETQYFGPGTRLLVL.

The gene calls are TRBV5-6 and TRBJ1-4; TCRdb's assignment of TRBD1 cannot be checked, as there is no DNA. The CDR3 is 15 residues long. The germline V gene encodes CDR1 SGHDT and CDR2 YYEEEE. The CDR3 loop reads CASSGGTGLGEKLFF.

Here the CDR3 reads CASGKGSGNTGELFF. The chain carries TRBV5-1 and TRBJ2-2; TCRdb reports TRBD1, a call that lacks DNA to check it against. The germline gives CDR1 SGHRS, CDR2 YFSETQ. The CDR3 consists of 15 residues.

This clonotype is identified as medium-sized (0.01 to 0.1%) from frequency. V and J are TRBV6-2 or TRBV6-3 and TRBJ1-5. The CDR3 totals 12 residues. Per the germline V gene, CDR1 is MNHEY and CDR2 is SVGEGT. CDR3 sequence reads: CATGHSNQPQHF.

Frequency places this clonotype as medium-sized. V gene TRBV29-1 combines with J gene TRBJ2-1; TCRdb indicates TRBD2, and absent DNA this call remains unverified. The germline V gene encodes CDR1 SQVTM and CDR2 ANQGSEA. This CDR3 is 14 amino acids long. The CDR3 here is CSVEASAHLKEQFF.

This clonotype is deemed medium-sized by its frequency. The rearrangement joins TRBV18 to TRBJ2-1; no DNA is available, so the TRBD1 call from TCRdb remains unchecked. The CDR3 runs 14 residues. Germline V lookup: CDR1 KGHSH, CDR2 LQKENI. This chain's CDR3 is CASSPFPGSAEQFF.

The chain uses TRBV20-1 and TRBJ2-7. CDR3 length: 15 residues. Germline loops: CDR1 DFQATT, CDR2 SNEGSKA (reference sequence). The CDR3 sequence: CSAESDEILSYEQYF.

The chain combines TRBV6-5 with TRBJ2-5; TCRdb picks TRBD2, but there is no DNA to check that call. CDR1 is MNHEY, CDR2 SVGAGI, per germline. The CDR3 has 18 residues. This chain's CDR3 is CASTPSGGVYRVQETQYF.

By frequency, this clonotype is medium-sized. This chain uses TRBV6-6 with TRBJ2-3; TCRdb picks TRBD1, but there is no DNA to check that call. This CDR3 has 15 residues. Looked up from germline, CDR1 is MNHNY and CDR2 is SVGAGI (reference sequence). CDR3 sequence: CASSSPGQGLDTQYF.

The V call is TRBV5-4, the J call TRBJ2-3; TCRdb's D call of TRBD1 is untestable without DNA. Germline CDR1 SGHNT, CDR2 YYREEE (reference sequence). The length of the CDR3 is 15 residues. The CDR3 loop reads CASSLVTGGTDTQYF. Together with reference TRBV5-4 and TRBJ2-3, the CDR3 gives the full variable domain: ETGVTQSPTHLIKTRGQQVTLRCSSQSGHNTVSWYQQALGQGPQFIFQYYREEENGRGNFPPRFSGLQFPNYSSELNVNALELDDSALYLCASSLVTGGTDTQYFGPGTRLTVL.

The gene calls are TRBV20-1 and TRBJ2-1; the D gene TCRdb calls, TRBD2, cannot be checked with no DNA. The CDR3 is 14 amino acids. Germline V gene sequence: CDR1 DFQATT, CDR2 SNEGSKA (reference sequence). The CDR3 reads CSAATSGRALPQFF.

The chain uses TRBV5-4 and TRBJ2-2; TCRdb returns TRBD1, unconfirmable since there is no DNA. Per germline, CDR1 SGHNT and CDR2 YYREEE (reference sequence). This CDR3 region has 17 residues. CDR3 region: CASSQAVGGTGTGELFF.

The V call is TRBV19, the J call TRBJ1-1; without DNA, the TCRdb call of TRBD1 cannot be checked. Germline V CDR1 and CDR2: LNHDA, SQIVND (reference sequence). This CDR3 contains 13 residues. CDR3 sequence reads: CASSPRVGTEAFF.

V gene TRBV19 combines with J gene TRBJ2-7; as DNA is missing, the TRBD1 call by TCRdb cannot be tested. The CDR3 is made up of 13 amino acids. Germline-derived CDR1 and CDR2 are LNHDA and SQIVND (reference sequence). The CDR3 loop reads CASSRSSGGGQYF.

This CDR3 reads CASRRTGGDEQFF. This chain links TRBV27 with TRBJ2-1; no DNA is available, so the TRBD1 call from TCRdb remains unchecked. Germline assignment: CDR1 MNHEY and CDR2 SMNVEV (reference sequence). The CDR3 runs to 13 residues.

The V call is TRBV30, the J call TRBJ2-7. CDR3 length equals 12 residues. The V gene's germline CDR1 is GTSNPN and CDR2 SVGIG (reference sequence). CDR3 amino acids: CAWSDIGYEQYF.

By frequency, this clonotype registers medium-sized. V gene TRBV19 combines with J gene TRBJ1-4; with no DNA, the TCRdb D assignment of TRBD1 cannot be verified. The germline gives CDR1 LNHDA, CDR2 SQIVND (reference sequence). The CDR3 is 13 residues long. The CDR3 spells CASTGQGYEKLFF.

This clonotype is classed as medium-sized by frequency. The chain employs TRBV30 and TRBJ1-2; the D gene TCRdb calls, TRBD1, cannot be checked with no DNA. The CDR3 runs 15 residues. Germline V CDR1 and CDR2: GTSNPN, SVGIG (reference sequence). The CDR3: CAWSGTDRGNYGYTF.

The gene calls are TRBV7-2 and TRBJ2-7; the TRBD1 assignment by TCRdb is unverifiable without DNA. Germline V lookup: CDR1 SGHTA, CDR2 FQGNSA. The length of the CDR3 is 15 residues. The CDR3 loop reads CASSPQPGGLGEQYF.

The gene calls are TRBV28 and TRBJ2-7; TCRdb's D call, TRBD2, is unchecked because there is no DNA. CDR1 MDHEN and CDR2 SYDVKM come from the germline V gene. This CDR3 is built from 14 residues. The CDR3 loop is CASSLGEGRHEQYF.

J is TRBJ2-1 and V is TRBV5-6. The germline gives CDR1 SGHDT, CDR2 YYEEEE. CDR3 size: 12 residues. CDR3 residues: CASSKDRLEQFF.

The CDR3 loop reads CASSYRGDTEAFF. This chain uses TRBV6-5 with TRBJ1-1; TCRdb returns TRBD1, unconfirmable since there is no DNA. The CDR3 is 13 amino acids. Germline CDR1 MNHEY, CDR2 SVGAGI.

The V gene is TRBV5-4, the J gene TRBJ2-1; absent DNA, TCRdb's TRBD1 call cannot be checked. The CDR3 covers 14 residues. CDR1 and CDR2 from the germline V gene are SGHNT and YYREEE (reference sequence). The CDR3 loop reads CASSGTGFNNEQFF.